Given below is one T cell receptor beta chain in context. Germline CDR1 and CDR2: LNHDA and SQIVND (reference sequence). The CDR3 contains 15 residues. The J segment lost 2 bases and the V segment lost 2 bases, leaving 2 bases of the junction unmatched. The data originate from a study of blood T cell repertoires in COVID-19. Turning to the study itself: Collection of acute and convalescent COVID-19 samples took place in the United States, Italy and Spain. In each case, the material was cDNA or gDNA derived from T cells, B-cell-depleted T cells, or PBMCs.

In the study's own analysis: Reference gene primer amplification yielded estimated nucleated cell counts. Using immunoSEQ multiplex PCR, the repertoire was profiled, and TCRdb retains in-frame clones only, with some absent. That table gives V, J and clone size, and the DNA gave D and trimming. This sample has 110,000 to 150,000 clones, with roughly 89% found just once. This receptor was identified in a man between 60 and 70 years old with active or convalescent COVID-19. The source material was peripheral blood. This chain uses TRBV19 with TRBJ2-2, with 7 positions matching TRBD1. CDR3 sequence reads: CASSIWDRNTGELFF. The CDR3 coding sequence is TGTGCCAGTAGTATATGGGACAGAAACACCGGGGAGCTGTTTTTT.